This TCR beta chain stems from a study of technical replicates of blood from a handful of donors. Trimming left V 2 bases short and J 5 bases short, with 12 bases between. The germline CDR1 and CDR2 sequences are SGHVT and SQSDAQ. The CDR3 is 14 residues long. TCRdb keeps only in-frame clones here, not all; method: immunoSEQ multiplex PCR. The sample shows approximately 75,000 clones, approximately 96% of them seen only once. The sequencing sample was made of T cells isolated from PBMCs. The rearrangement joins TRBV7-4 to TRBJ2-5; weak D call: TRBD2 (5 bases). The origin of this receptor is a human donor in good health. The CDR3 protein is CASSLRGLEETQYF. CDR3 nucleotide sequence: TGTGCCAGCAGCTTAAGAGGGTTAGAGGAGACCCAGTACTTC.